The text below deals with one T cell receptor beta chain. Its antigen remains unidentified. The table came from immunoSEQ multiplex PCR; TCRdb's copy has only in-frame clones and leaves some out. The data hold about a million clones, with approximately 80% observed a single time. The CD4+ fraction was divided into a CD45RA+ naive subset and a CD45RA-negative memory subset. The data were obtained in a study of shared clonotypes between healthy human individuals. Study results and caveats: When naive CD4 clonotypes were compared across a few donors, 5% to 5.5% were shared.

The germline V gene has CDR1 SGHKS and CDR2 YYEKEE (reference sequence). The length of the CDR3 is 15 residues. V shed 3 bases and J shed 2 bases, with 11 bases lying between them. V is TRBV5-5 and J is TRBJ2-2; perhaps TRBD1 as D (6 bases). This clonotype was obtained from a man younger than 35 in good health. Some clones in this sample may be carry-over from other donors' samples. Sequencing was done on a sample of memory CD4+ T cells from PBMCs. Specified subset: CD45RA-negative fraction. The CDR3: CASSSRGGNTGELFF. For the CDR3, the DNA is TGTGCCAGCAGCTCTCGAGGGGGAAACACCGGGGAGCTGTTTTTT.